This T cell receptor beta chain derives from a study of cytomegalovirus exposure and HLA in healthy donors. Whole-study results and caveats: According to a later analysis, donors in an Asian-associated ancestry cluster reportedly had fewer N-insertions than the approximately 730-donor mean.

As concerns this clone: What it binds is not known.

PCR primers comprised 60 Vbeta and 13 Jbeta primers. The table came from immunoSEQ multiplex PCR; TCRdb's copy has only in-frame clones and leaves some out. The data show roughly 140,000 clones, around 60% seen once. Germline CDR1 and CDR2: SGHTA and FQGNSA. CDR3 size: 15 residues. With 5 bases clipped from V and 0 bases from J, the junction kept 4 bases outside the gene matches. The genes are TRBV7-2 and TRBJ2-3, with 8 positions matching TRBD2. The sample was PBMCs. This clonotype originated in a woman aged 60-75 years in good health and CMV-seropositive. DNA of the CDR3: TGTGCCAGCAGCCGGGGGGGTAGTAGCACAGATACGCAGTATTTT. The encoded protein is CASSRGGSSTDTQYF.